These T cell receptor beta chains were read from a single sample in a study of cytomegalovirus exposure and HLA in healthy donors. Clones were sequenced by immunoSEQ multiplex PCR, and TCRdb holds only the in-frame ones, with some missing. The table shows about 190,000 clones, with approximately 70% occurring only once. The sample comprised PBMCs. Receptors were obtained from a woman in her twenties or thirties in good health and CMV-seropositive. The CDR3 runs from the conserved cysteine through the conserved F or W. D genes are given only for firm matches. Clone size is not always given. Where it is, it says once, few, many or a class for expanded clones.

CDR3: CASSQGDISNQPQHF
DNA: TGCGCCAGCAGCCAAGGGGACATTAGCAATCAGCCCCAGCATTTT
D: -
V: TRBV4-1
length: 15
J: TRBJ1-5
size: -

CDR3: CASSSHPAGAGETQYF
DNA: TGTGCCAGCAGCTCCCACCCAGCGGGAGCCGGAGAGACCCAGTACTTC
D: TRBD2
V: TRBV11-2
length: 16
J: TRBJ2-5
size: -

CDR3: CASTTDRAGQETQYF
DNA: TGTGCCAGCACCACGGACAGGGCGGGACAAGAGACCCAGTACTTC
D: TRBD1
V: TRBV6-5
length: 15
J: TRBJ2-5
size: -

CDR3: CASSLAGLAGDGGELFF
DNA: TGCGCCAGCAGCTTGGCCGGGCTAGCGGGAGACGGCGGGGAGCTGTTTTTT
D: TRBD2
V: TRBV5-1
length: 17
J: TRBJ2-2
size: -

CDR3: CASSLQGSNSPLHF
DNA: TGTGCCAGCAGTTTACAAGGGAGTAATTCACCCCTCCACTTT
D: -
V: TRBV27
length: 14
J: TRBJ1-6
size: once

CDR3: CASSWRQGNYNEQFF
DNA: TGTGCCAGCAGCTGGAGACAGGGGAACTACAATGAGCAGTTCTTC
D: TRBD1
V: TRBV5-4
length: 15
J: TRBJ2-1
size: -

CDR3: CASSLDQGQQPQHF
DNA: TGCGCCAGCAGCTTGGATCAGGGCCAACAGCCCCAGCATTTT
D: -
V: TRBV5-1
length: 14
J: TRBJ1-5
size: -

CDR3: CSVGETGEHGYTF
DNA: TGCAGCGTTGGAGAGACAGGGGAGCATGGCTACACCTTC
D: TRBD1
V: TRBV29-1
length: 13
J: TRBJ1-2
size: -

CDR3: CASSAPGQLTYEQYF
DNA: TGTGCCAGTAGTGCCCCCGGACAGTTGACCTACGAGCAGTACTTC
D: -
V: TRBV19
length: 15
J: TRBJ2-7
size: -

CDR3: CAISDRTSYSHEQYF
DNA: TGTGCCATCAGCGACCGGACTAGCTATTCCCACGAGCAGTACTTC
D: TRBD2
V: TRBV10-3
length: 15
J: TRBJ2-7
size: -

CDR3: CASSKRRSYEQYF
DNA: TGTGCCAGCAGCAAGCGACGGAGCTACGAGCAGTACTTC
D: -
V: TRBV21-1
length: 13
J: TRBJ2-7
size: -

CDR3: CASSSGTYSYEQYF
DNA: TGCGCCAGCAGCTCCGGGACATACTCCTACGAGCAGTACTTC
D: -
V: TRBV5-1
length: 14
J: TRBJ2-7
size: -

CDR3: CASSTLAGGADTQYF
DNA: TGTGCCAGCAGTACCCTAGCGGGAGGGGCAGATACGCAGTATTTT
D: TRBD2
V: TRBV2
length: 15
J: TRBJ2-3
size: -

CDR3: CASSMQGSEAFF
DNA: TGTGCCAGTAGCATGCAGGGGTCTGAAGCTTTCTTT
D: -
V: TRBV19
length: 12
J: TRBJ1-1
size: -

CDR3: CASHRDLGYGYTF
DNA: TGTGCCAGTCACAGGGACCTGGGTTATGGCTACACCTTC
D: -
V: TRBV19
length: 13
J: TRBJ1-2
size: few

CDR3: CASSRPGTSGSSYNEQFF
DNA: TGTGCCAGCAGCCGTCCCGGGACTAGCGGGAGTTCCTACAATGAGCAGTTCTTC
D: TRBD2
V: TRBV5-6
length: 18
J: TRBJ2-1
size: -

CDR3: CASSDGRASYEQYF
DNA: TGTGCCAGCAGTGATGGCAGGGCCTCCTACGAGCAGTACTTC
D: -
V: TRBV6-5
length: 14
J: TRBJ2-7
size: few

CDR3: CASSSLGGATTEAFF
DNA: TGTGCCAGCAGCTCCCTAGGGGGGGCGACGACTGAAGCTTTCTTT
D: -
V: TRBV11-2
length: 15
J: TRBJ1-1
size: -

CDR3: CASSPNLGTRETQYF
DNA: TGTGCCAGCAGCCCCAACCTCGGGACAAGGGAGACCCAGTACTTC
D: -
V: TRBV11-2
length: 15
J: TRBJ2-5
size: -

CDR3: CASSTPGLMIQETQYF
DNA: TGTGCCAGCAGCACCCCGGGACTAATGATCCAAGAGACCCAGTACTTC
D: TRBD2
V: TRBV5-4
length: 16
J: TRBJ2-5
size: -

CDR3: CASSELGGEGSYGYTF
DNA: TGTGCCAGCAGTGAATTAGGGGGCGAGGGGTCCTATGGCTACACCTTC
D: TRBD1
V: TRBV25-1
length: 16
J: TRBJ1-2
size: -

CDR3: CASSILAGSRNEQYF
DNA: TGCGCCAGCAGTATCCTAGCGGGGTCTCGGAACGAGCAGTACTTC
D: TRBD2
V: TRBV5-1
length: 15
J: TRBJ2-7
size: -

CDR3: CASSFGQGSYEQYF
DNA: TGTGCCAGCAGCTTCGGACAGGGGAGCTACGAGCAGTACTTC
D: TRBD1
V: TRBV7-6
length: 14
J: TRBJ2-7
size: -

CDR3: CASSPIPGLAAGSDEQFF
DNA: TGCGCCAGCAGCCCAATACCGGGACTAGCGGCCGGCTCGGATGAGCAGTTCTTC
D: TRBD2
V: TRBV5-1
length: 18
J: TRBJ2-1
size: -

CDR3: CASSEYRTNEQFF
DNA: TGTGCCAGCAGTGAATACAGGACCAATGAGCAGTTCTTC
D: -
V: TRBV2
length: 13
J: TRBJ2-1
size: -

CDR3: CASRRTGQGYGYTF
DNA: TGTGCCAGCAGGCGGACGGGACAGGGTTATGGCTACACCTTC
D: TRBD1
V: TRBV28
length: 14
J: TRBJ1-2
size: -

CDR3: CASSVGTGGTYEQYF
DNA: TGTGCCAGCAGCGTAGGAACGGGGGGGACCTACGAGCAGTACTTC
D: TRBD2
V: TRBV9
length: 15
J: TRBJ2-7
size: -

CDR3: CASSLGVQETQYF
DNA: TGTGCCAGTAGTCTCGGGGTCCAGGAGACCCAGTACTTC
D: -
V: TRBV19
length: 13
J: TRBJ2-5
size: few

CDR3: CASSHGTVGNTIYF
DNA: TGTGCCAGCTCACACGGGACAGTCGGAAACACCATATATTTT
D: TRBD1
V: TRBV18
length: 14
J: TRBJ1-3
size: many

CDR3: CASVSGHNSYNEQFF
DNA: TGCGCCAGCGTATCCGGACACAACTCCTACAATGAGCAGTTCTTC
D: -
V: TRBV5-1
length: 15
J: TRBJ2-1
size: few

CDR3: CASSLAGGSEQYF
DNA: TGTGCCAGCTCTCTAGCGGGAGGTTCCGAGCAGTACTTC
D: TRBD2
V: TRBV6-5
length: 13
J: TRBJ2-7
size: -

CDR3: CASSFIGTPPF
DNA: TGTGCCAGCAGCTTTATAGGGACTCCGCCTTTT
D: -
V: TRBV11-3
length: 11
J: TRBJ2-3
size: -

CDR3: CASRSATNEKLFF
DNA: TGTGCCAGCAGGAGTGCAACTAATGAAAAACTGTTTTTT
D: -
V: TRBV6-1
length: 13
J: TRBJ1-4
size: -

CDR3: CASSHNRGQGANEKLFF
DNA: TGTGCCAGCAGTCACAACCGCGGACAGGGGGCGAATGAAAAACTGTTTTTT
D: TRBD1
V: TRBV28
length: 17
J: TRBJ1-4
size: -

CDR3: CASSWSQGPGTSGSSYEQYF
DNA: TGTGCCAGCAGTTGGTCACAGGGGCCCGGGACTAGCGGGAGCTCCTACGAGCAGTACTTC
D: TRBD2
V: TRBV28
length: 20
J: TRBJ2-7
size: -

CDR3: CASSLAPGQGLRMNTEAFF
DNA: TGCGCCAGCAGCTTGGCTCCGGGACAGGGGCTGCGGATGAACACTGAAGCTTTCTTT
D: TRBD1
V: TRBV5-1
length: 19
J: TRBJ1-1
size: -

CDR3: CASSFGSSNTEAFF
DNA: TGTGCCAGCAGCTTCGGTTCGTCGAACACTGAAGCTTTCTTT
D: -
V: TRBV7-2
length: 14
J: TRBJ1-1
size: -

CDR3: CASSSGQVSYNEQFF
DNA: TGTGCCAGCAGTTCGGGACAGGTGTCCTACAATGAGCAGTTCTTC
D: TRBD1
V: TRBV28
length: 15
J: TRBJ2-1
size: few

CDR3: CASSRKFSGSGRANEQFF
DNA: TGTGCCAGCAGCAGGAAGTTTTCGGGGAGCGGGAGGGCCAATGAGCAGTTCTTC
D: TRBD2
V: TRBV7-2
length: 18
J: TRBJ2-1
size: -

CDR3: CASSLGRVGETQYF
DNA: TGTGCCAGCAGCTTAGGCAGGGTGGGGGAGACCCAGTACTTC
D: -
V: TRBV7-2
length: 14
J: TRBJ2-5
size: -

CDR3: CASSSLAGDIYEQFF
DNA: TGTGCCAGCAGCTCCTTAGCGGGAGACATCTATGAGCAGTTCTTC
D: TRBD2
V: TRBV5-6
length: 15
J: TRBJ2-1
size: -

CDR3: CASSLRTSQETQYF
DNA: TGTGCCAGCAGCCTCCGGACTAGCCAAGAGACCCAGTACTTC
D: TRBD2
V: TRBV5-6
length: 14
J: TRBJ2-5
size: few

CDR3: CASSIGAGMQETQYF
DNA: TGTGCCAGTAGTATAGGCGCAGGGATGCAAGAGACCCAGTACTTC
D: -
V: TRBV19
length: 15
J: TRBJ2-5
size: -

CDR3: CARAGYRPQHF
DNA: TGTGCCAGGGCAGGGTATCGGCCCCAGCATTTT
D: -
V: TRBV19
length: 11
J: TRBJ1-5
size: -

CDR3: CATSGTSGTTYEQYF
DNA: TGTGCCACTTCCGGGACTAGCGGGACTACCTACGAGCAGTACTTC
D: TRBD2
V: TRBV10-3
length: 15
J: TRBJ2-7
size: -

CDR3: CASSLGAPNEQYF
DNA: TGTGCCAGCAGCCTGGGAGCGCCAAACGAGCAGTACTTC
D: -
V: TRBV5-4
length: 13
J: TRBJ2-7
size: -

CDR3: CAIRGQVDSYEQYF
DNA: TGTGCCATCAGGGGACAGGTCGACTCCTACGAGCAGTACTTC
D: TRBD1
V: TRBV10-3
length: 14
J: TRBJ2-7
size: -

CDR3: CASSYGGQGRETQYF
DNA: TGTGCCAGCAGTTACGGAGGACAGGGCCGTGAGACCCAGTACTTC
D: TRBD1
V: TRBV6-6
length: 15
J: TRBJ2-5
size: -